This TCR beta chain appears in the sequencing data of a study of vaccination effects on CD4 cells after COVID-19. Under the ViraFEST assay, PBMC were stimulated with viral peptide pools so that antigen-specific CD4+ T cells expanded. Sequencing was performed afterwards. CD4+ T cell isolation took place after more than eight days of culture. Vaccination of participants consisted of two doses of either the BNT162b2 or mRNA-1273 vaccine. The CDR3 consists of 15 residues. V was pared by 4 bases and J by 0 bases, with 13 bases between. Germline V gene data show CDR1 as SGHKS and CDR2 as YYEKEE (reference sequence). About this clone itself: Antigen: not known.

Clones were sequenced by immunoSEQ multiplex PCR, and TCRdb holds only the in-frame ones, with some missing. The data contain tens of thousands of clones, more than 55% of them singletons. The chain has TRBV5-5 and TRBJ1-2; D is undetermined. This clonotype was sampled from a human donor who received a COVID-19 vaccine. The material was CD4+ T cells from PBMCs cultured with SARS-CoV-2 spike peptides, obtained after COVID-19 vaccination. DNA for the CDR3: TGTGCCAGCAGCCCGTTGAACTACGCTAACTATGGCTACACCTTC. Translated, it gives CASSPLNYANYGYTF.